The rows below give T cell receptor beta chains drawn from one sample of a study of regulatory T cells in long-lasting Graves disease. TCRdb fed the multiplex PCR reads into MiXCR, producing one record per CDR3 protein. The sample includes roughly 440,000 distinct CDR3 sequences, 16% of them seen just once. This sample was shared with a second study, whose subject was T cells in Graves' hyperthyroidism and ophthalmopathy.

The sample here was peripheral blood mononuclear cells (PBMCs), taken at new diagnosis, from a patient treated with antithyroid drugs. The receptors originated from a woman aged 18-29 years with Graves disease. CDR3s include the opening cysteine and the closing phenylalanine or tryptophan. Each record gives: V gene, J gene, clone size, CDR3 length, D gene, CDR3 DNA, CDR3 protein. A D gene is named only where the DNA matches it firmly. Expanded clones are given a class, and other clones once, few, many or no size at all.

>TRBV24-1|TRBJ2-1|NA|16|NA
TGTGCCACCAGTGACCGGACAGCCAGGGAGGGCAATGAGCAGTTCTTC
CATSDRTAREGNEQFF
>TRBV12-3/TRBV12-4|TRBJ1-5|few|16|TRBD1
TGTGCCAGCAGTTTGAACAGGGGGCTAAGCAATCAGCCCCAGCATTTT
CASSLNRGLSNQPQHF
>TRBV19|TRBJ1-6|NA|14|NA
TGTGCCAGTATCCCGGGACGCCTTAATTCACCCCTCCACTTT
CASIPGRLNSPLHF
>TRBV9|TRBJ2-3|NA|15|NA
TGTGCCAGCACCCTAGGAGGGGGCGCGGGAGATACGCAGTATTTT
CASTLGGGAGDTQYF
>TRBV6-5|TRBJ1-1|NA|14|NA
TGTGCCAGCAGTTACGGGACAATGAACACTGAAGCTTTCTTT
CASSYGTMNTEAFF
>TRBV7-3|TRBJ2-7|few|12|NA
TGTGCCAGCAGCCCACGGGACTACGAGCAGTACTTC
CASSPRDYEQYF
>TRBV5-1|TRBJ2-5|NA|15|NA
TGCGCCAGCAGCTCAGGAGGGGGGGGACAAGAGACCCAGTACTTC
CASSSGGGGQETQYF
>TRBV28|TRBJ2-3|many|14|NA
TGTGCCAGCAGTCCGTCCGGGAACACAGATACGCAGTATTTT
CASSPSGNTDTQYF
>TRBV27|TRBJ2-7|many|14|NA
TGTGCCAGCAGAAGGGGCCGGAGCTCCTACGAGCAGTACTTC
CASRRGRSSYEQYF
>TRBV19|TRBJ2-1|NA|16|NA
TGTGCCAGTAAGGGGTTGGCGACACAGTCTTTAGATGAGCAGTTCTTC
CASKGLATQSLDEQFF
>TRBV7-6|TRBJ2-7|NA|15|NA
TGTGCCAGCAGCTCAGGGGGAGGGTTAGGAGAAGAGCAGTACTTC
CASSSGGGLGEEQYF
>TRBV20-1|TRBJ2-5|NA|12|NA
TGCAGTGCTAAGTGGATTAAAGAGACCCAGTACTTC
CSAKWIKETQYF
>TRBV7-9|TRBJ2-1|many|15|NA
TGTGCCAGCAGCCAAGAGGGGGTCCCCTACAATGAGCAGTTCTTC
CASSQEGVPYNEQFF
>TRBV7-8|TRBJ1-3|NA|15|NA
TGTGCCAGCAGCTTCGACCCGAACTCTGGAAACACCATATATTTT
CASSFDPNSGNTIYF
>TRBV28|TRBJ2-1|many|16|NA
TGTGCCACCTCCGCCTTCGGGGGCGGAATCTACAATGAGCAGTTCTTC
CATSAFGGGIYNEQFF
>TRBV11-3|TRBJ2-5|many|18|TRBD2
TGTGCCAGCAGCTTAGGGCGGGAGCCTAAACCCCACCAAGAGACCCAGTACTTC
CASSLGREPKPHQETQYF
>TRBV29-1|TRBJ2-1|many|14|NA
TGCAGCGTTGAAGTACAGGTCTCCTACAATGAGCAGTTCTTC
CSVEVQVSYNEQFF
>TRBV30|TRBJ2-1|many|15|TRBD2
TGTGCCTGGAGCATTGGCGGGGGAGGGTGGGATGAGCAGTTCTTC
CAWSIGGGGWDEQFF
>TRBV4-2|TRBJ2-1|few|18|NA
TGTGCCAGCAGCCCGCTTGGTTCGGGGGGCCTGGATGCTGGGGAGCAGTTCTTC
CASSPLGSGGLDAGEQFF
>TRBV24-1|TRBJ2-3|few|16|TRBD2
TGTGCCACCAGTGATAATAGCGGGAGTCGAACAGATACGCAGTATTTT
CATSDNSGSRTDTQYF
>TRBV20-1|TRBJ2-2|many|14|TRBD1
TGCAGTGCTAGGACCGACAGGGTGGCCGGGGAGCTGTTTTTT
CSARTDRVAGELFF
>TRBV10-3|TRBJ1-2|many|17|NA
TGTGCCATCAGAGACGACGGGACAAATCAGGGAAATTATGGCTACACCTTC
CAIRDDGTNQGNYGYTF
>TRBV7-2|TRBJ2-7|many|14|NA
TGTGCCAGCAGCTTAGTGGGTAGCGGCTACGAGCAGTACTTC
CASSLVGSGYEQYF
>TRBV20-1|TRBJ1-3|few|13|TRBD1
TGCAGTGGGCAGGGGGTTACTGGAAACACCATATATTTT
CSGQGVTGNTIYF
>TRBV7-9|TRBJ2-1|NA|14|TRBD2
TGTGCCAGCGGTCGGGGGGACTTAAACAATGAGCAGTTCTTC
CASGRGDLNNEQFF
>TRBV20-1|TRBJ2-5|many|16|TRBD2
TGCAGTGCTAGAGTACTAGCGGGAGTTGGGAGGGAGACCCAGTACTTC
CSARVLAGVGRETQYF
>TRBV4-1|TRBJ2-7|few|16|NA
TGCGCCAGCAGCCCGGGACGCCGAACCGTGGGGTACGAGCAGTACTTC
CASSPGRRTVGYEQYF
>TRBV5-8|TRBJ1-5|many|15|NA
TGTGCCAGCAGCTTGCAGGGGAGATTCGCTCAGCCCCAGCATTTT
CASSLQGRFAQPQHF
>TRBV7-2|TRBJ2-5|few|16|TRBD2
TGTGCCAGCAGTCCTAGCGGGCTAAAAGTGGGAGAGACCCAGTACTTC
CASSPSGLKVGETQYF
>TRBV20-1|TRBJ1-5|many|14|TRBD1
TGCAGTGCTATTCCGGGACAGGGCGGTCAGCCCCAGCATTTT
CSAIPGQGGQPQHF
>TRBV7-2|TRBJ2-3|many|15|TRBD2
TGTGCCAGCAGCACCGGGACTAGCGGGAGTAAAACGCAGTATTTT
CASSTGTSGSKTQYF
>TRBV28|TRBJ2-1|NA|16|TRBD2
TGTGCCAGCAGTTTACTTGGCGGGAGGGCATCACATGAGCAGTTCTTC
CASSLLGGRASHEQFF
>TRBV6-5|TRBJ2-7|NA|11|NA
TGTGCCAGCAGTTATCCCTCCGAGCAGTACTTC
CASSYPSEQYF
>TRBV19|TRBJ2-3|few|15|TRBD1
TGTGCCACGGACGGCAGGGGGAGAGGGACAGATACGCAGTATTTT
CATDGRGRGTDTQYF
>TRBV5-1|TRBJ2-1|many|15|NA
TGCGCCAGCAGCGTCGACCCGAGCTCCTACAATGAGCAGTTCTTC
CASSVDPSSYNEQFF
>TRBV20-1|TRBJ2-7|many|14|TRBD1
TGCAGTGCTAGAGAGGACAGGGGACCCTACGAGCAGTACTTC
CSAREDRGPYEQYF
>TRBV28|TRBJ1-5|many|14|NA
TGTGCCAGCAGGACCGGGACTTACAGGGAGCCCCAGCATTTT
CASRTGTYREPQHF
>TRBV14|TRBJ2-1|NA|17|TRBD2
TGTGCCAGCAGCCAAGAGACCGGGACTAGCGTCCAGGCTGAGCAGTTCTTC
CASSQETGTSVQAEQFF
>TRBV7-2|TRBJ1-1|many|14|NA
TGTGCCAGCAGCTTAGGGGGAGGGCCCACTGAAGCTTTCTTT
CASSLGGGPTEAFF
>TRBV5-1|TRBJ2-7|many|13|NA
TGCGCCAGCAGCTTTGGTAGCGGCTACGAGCAGTACTTC
CASSFGSGYEQYF
>TRBV5-1|TRBJ1-2|many|17|NA
TGCGCCAGCATTCCAGGGCCAATAATAGACAGTAACTATGGCTACACCTTC
CASIPGPIIDSNYGYTF
>TRBV18|TRBJ2-2|NA|16|TRBD2
TGTGCCGGCTCACCATTAGGACTAGCGGGCACCGGGGAGCTGTTTTTT
CAGSPLGLAGTGELFF
>TRBV7-9|TRBJ2-7|few|15|TRBD1
TGTGCCAGCAGCTTGGGGACAGGGGGCTACCACGAGCAGTACTTC
CASSLGTGGYHEQYF
>TRBV5-6|TRBJ2-1|many|14|NA
TGTGCCAGCAGCTTGTGGCAGGGGTACAATGAGCAGTTCTTC
CASSLWQGYNEQFF
>TRBV6-1|TRBJ2-7|NA|15|TRBD1
TGTGCCAGCAGTCGGGGACAGGGGGGACCTTACGAGCAGTACTTC
CASSRGQGGPYEQYF